The text below deals with one TCR beta chain. These data originate in a study of shared T cell receptors in the human thymus. V trimming: 0 bases; J trimming: 10 bases; junction bases outside the gene matches: 5. Looked up from germline, CDR1 is LNHNV and CDR2 is YYDKDF (reference sequence). The CDR3 sequence is 15 residues long. Clones were sequenced by immunoSEQ multiplex PCR, and TCRdb holds only the in-frame ones, with some missing. This sample has about 500,000 clones, with about 84% found just once. This sample also belongs to another study, concerning human thymus T cells. That source reports: Those donating were healthy Finnish infants in corrective surgery for congenital heart defects. Thymic material originated from resections removed in the course of corrective heart surgery.

This sequence originates from a boy in the first two years of life with a congenital heart defect. The V and J genes are TRBV15 and TRBJ2-1; 11 positions match TRBD2. Specimen: thymocytes. The CDR3 here is CATSRDRLAGGEQFF. In DNA form, the CDR3 reads TGTGCCACCAGCAGAGATCGGTTAGCGGGGGGGGAGCAGTTCTTC.